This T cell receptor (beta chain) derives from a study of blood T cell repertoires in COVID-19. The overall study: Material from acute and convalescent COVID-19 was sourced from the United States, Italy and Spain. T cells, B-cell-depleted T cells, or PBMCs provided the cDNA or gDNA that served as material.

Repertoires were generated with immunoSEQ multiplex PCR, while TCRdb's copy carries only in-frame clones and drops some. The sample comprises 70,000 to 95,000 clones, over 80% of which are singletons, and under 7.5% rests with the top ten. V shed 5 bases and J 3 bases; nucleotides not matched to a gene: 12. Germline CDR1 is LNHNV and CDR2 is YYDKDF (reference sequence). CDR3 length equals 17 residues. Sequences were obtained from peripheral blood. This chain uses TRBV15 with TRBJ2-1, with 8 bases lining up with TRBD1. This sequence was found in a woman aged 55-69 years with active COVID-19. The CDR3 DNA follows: TGTGCCACCAGCCCCCCCACGGACAGGGTCCTCTACAATGAGCAGTTCTTC. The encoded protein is CATSPPTDRVLYNEQFF.